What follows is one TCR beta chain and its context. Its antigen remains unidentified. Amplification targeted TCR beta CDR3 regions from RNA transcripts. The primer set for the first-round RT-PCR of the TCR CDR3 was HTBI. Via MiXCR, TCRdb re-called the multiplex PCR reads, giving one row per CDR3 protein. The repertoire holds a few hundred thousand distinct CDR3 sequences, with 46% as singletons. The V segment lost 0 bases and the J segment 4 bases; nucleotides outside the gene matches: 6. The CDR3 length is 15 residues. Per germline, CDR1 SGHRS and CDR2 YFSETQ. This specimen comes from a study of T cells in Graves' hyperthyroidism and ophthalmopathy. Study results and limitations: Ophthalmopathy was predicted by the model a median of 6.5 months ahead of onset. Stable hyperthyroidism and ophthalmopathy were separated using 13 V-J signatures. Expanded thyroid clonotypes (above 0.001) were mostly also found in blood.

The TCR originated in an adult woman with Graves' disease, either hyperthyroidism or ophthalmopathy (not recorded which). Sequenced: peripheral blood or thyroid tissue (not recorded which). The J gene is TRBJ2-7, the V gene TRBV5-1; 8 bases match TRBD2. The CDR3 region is CASSLELAEPYEQYF. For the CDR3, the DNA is TGCGCCAGCAGCTTGGAACTAGCGGAGCCGTACGAGCAGTACTTC.